The 20 T cell receptor beta chains below come from one sample, sequenced in a study of T cells in localized non-small cell lung cancer. The data were produced by immunoSEQ multiplex PCR, yet TCRdb's version contains in-frame clones alone and is incomplete. Counted here are under 50,000 clones, more than 85% occurring once; the ten biggest clones make up 2.5%. Sequenced material: PBMCs, taken before any cancer treatment. These receptors originate from a man between 40 and 70 years old with stage II lung adenocarcinoma.

DNA for the CDR3: TGCAGCGTTGAAAGCAGGGGGGACACTGAAGCTTTCTTT. As protein: CSVESRGDTEAFF. The J gene is TRBJ1-1, the V gene TRBV29-1; 7 bases line up with TRBD1. In germline, CDR1 is SQVTM, CDR2 ANQGSEA. Losses at the gene ends were 2 bases for V and 3 bases for J; bases not matched to a gene: 3. This CDR3 has 13 amino acids.

This chain links TRBV6-5 with TRBJ2-1, with 7 bases lining up with TRBD2. Germline V lookup: CDR1 MNHEY, CDR2 SVGAGI. This CDR3 spans 14 amino acids. V was clipped by 2 bases and J by 10 bases; unmatched bases: 8. CDR3 amino acids: CASSYRTSLREQFF. CDR3 bases: TGTGCCAGCAGTTACAGGACTAGTCTTCGCGAGCAGTTCTTC.

The J gene is TRBJ2-2, the V gene TRBV4-2; D is possibly TRBD2 (6 bases). This CDR3 region has 17 residues. Deletions cut 2 bases from V and 0 bases from J, with 13 bases between. CDR1 is LGHNA, CDR2 YNFKEQ, per germline. The CDR3 loop is CASSQNRDSANTGELFF. The CDR3 DNA reads as TGTGCCAGCAGCCAAAATCGGGACTCCGCGAACACCGGGGAGCTGTTTTTT.

The chain uses TRBV12-2 and TRBJ2-3; the DNA was not compared with TRBD2, the D call given in the table. TRBV12-2 is flagged as a pseudogene. CDR3 length: 14 amino acids. The CDR3 nucleotides read TGTGCAAGTCGCCAGCGGGGCTGCACAGATACGCAGTATTTT. It translates to CASRQRGCTDTQYF.

The chain has TRBV4-2 and TRBJ2-4; the D gene is possibly TRBD1 (5 bases). The V gene's germline CDR1 is LGHNA and CDR2 YNFKEQ. CDR3 length: 14 residues. The V end was cut by 5 bases, the J end by 8 bases, with 16 bases between. The CDR3 loop is CASSLEGVGDIQYF. The CDR3 coding sequence is TGTGCCAGCAGCTTGGAAGGGGTTGGGGACATTCAGTACTTC.

This rearrangement joins TRBV7-3 to TRBJ1-1; a possible D gene is TRBD1 (5 bases). This CDR3 spans 13 amino acids. Deletions cut 2 bases from V and 5 bases from J, with 9 bases between. Germline CDR1 SGHTA, CDR2 FQGTGA. The CDR3 reads CASSLRGGTEAFF. As DNA, the CDR3 is TGTGCCAGCAGCTTACGGGGGGGAACTGAAGCTTTCTTT.

The V call is TRBV29-1, the J call TRBJ2-6, with D possibly called TRBD1 or TRBD2 (5 bases each). The CDR3 length is 15 residues. The germline gives CDR1 SQVTM, CDR2 ANQGSEA. Trimming took 4 bases from V and 0 from J, leaving 10 bases between them. CDR3 loop: CSVAWGSSGANVLTF. Written as DNA, the CDR3 is TGCAGCGTTGCCTGGGGGAGCTCTGGGGCCAACGTCCTGACTTTC.

This clone came up once. This rearrangement joins TRBV6-1 to TRBJ1-5; D not resolved. CDR1 is MNHNS, CDR2 SASEGT, per germline. V was cut by 5 bases and J by 2 bases, with 10 bases left in between. CDR3 length equals 14 residues. The CDR3 protein is CASSSPPRNQPQHF. Written as DNA, the CDR3 is TGTGCCAGCAGTTCTCCACCCCGCAATCAGCCCCAGCATTTT.

V and J are TRBV9 and TRBJ1-3; 7 bases line up with TRBD1. CDR1 and CDR2 (germline): SGDLS, YYNGEE. The V and J ends lost 2 bases and 2 bases, in that order; junction bases with no gene match: 7. CDR3 size: 16 residues. The CDR3 sequence is CASSVLDRVAGNTIYF. The DNA of the CDR3 is TGTGCCAGCAGCGTCCTAGACAGGGTAGCTGGAAACACCATATATTTT.

This clone has a single count. The chain links TRBV4-1 to TRBJ1-2, with 7 bases that match TRBD1. Germline V gives CDR1 MGHRA, CDR2 YSYEKL. This CDR3 comprises 15 residues. The V gene end was trimmed by 0 bases and the J gene end by 4 bases; junction bases not matched to a gene: 5. The CDR3 bases are TGCGCCAGCAGCCAAGATCCGACAGGGATCTATGGCTACACCTTC. Protein sequence: CASSQDPTGIYGYTF.

V gene TRBV30 combines with J gene TRBJ2-5; possible D gene TRBD1, 6 bases. The V gene's germline CDR1 is GTSNPN and CDR2 SVGIG (reference sequence). The CDR3 has 15 amino acids. V lost 0 bases and J lost 2, with 13 bases in between. CDR3 coding DNA: TGTGCCTGGAGTGTAGCCAGGGGTAATCAAGAGACCCAGTACTTC. It translates to CAWSVARGNQETQYF.

The chain joins TRBV19 to TRBJ2-1, with D perhaps given as TRBD1 or TRBD2 (5 bases each). Germline V CDR1 and CDR2: LNHDA, SQIVND (reference sequence). This CDR3 has 13 amino acids. The V end was cut by 9 bases, the J end by 7 bases, with 16 bases between. CDR3 in amino acids: CASSSGPENEQFF. CDR3 coding DNA: TGTGCCAGCTCGTCGGGGCCAGAAAATGAGCAGTTCTTC.

V gene TRBV4-1 combines with J gene TRBJ2-4; 7 positions match TRBD1. Per the germline V gene, CDR1 is MGHRA and CDR2 is YSYEKL. Losses at the gene ends were 3 bases for V and 0 bases for J; bases not matched to a gene: 8. This CDR3 has 17 amino acids. The CDR3 loop reads CASSHPGQSLAKNIQYF. The DNA of the CDR3 is TGCGCCAGCAGCCACCCGGGACAGAGCTTAGCCAAAAACATTCAGTACTTC.

The gene calls are TRBV2 and TRBJ2-3; 13 bases agree with TRBD2. Germline CDR1 is SNHLY and CDR2 is FYNNEI. V was clipped by 3 bases and J by 0 bases; unmatched bases: 9. The CDR3 contains 19 residues. This chain's CDR3 is CASSEVDGTSGASTDTQYF. The CDR3 DNA reads TGTGCCAGCAGTGAGGTAGACGGGACTAGCGGGGCTAGCACAGATACGCAGTATTTT.

The J gene is TRBJ1-3, the V gene TRBV5-1; D unclear. The ends were cut back, 0 bases at V and 0 bases at J, with 7 bases in the middle. The CDR3 has 15 residues. Germline CDR1 reads SGHRS; CDR2 reads YFSETQ. The CDR3 sequence: CASSLGVNSGNTIYF. The CDR3 DNA sequence: TGCGCCAGCAGCTTGGGAGTTAACTCTGGAAACACCATATATTTT.

The V call is TRBV20-1, the J call TRBJ2-1; no clear D gene. The V gene's germline CDR1 is DFQATT and CDR2 SNEGSKA (reference sequence). The V end lost 3 bases, the J end lost 7 bases, and 7 bases lay between the germline ends. The CDR3 spans 11 residues. DNA for the CDR3: TGCAGTGCTAGTGGTCTAAATGAGCAGTTCTTC. Translating gives CSASGLNEQFF.

This sequence joins TRBV27 and TRBJ2-2; D is undetermined. The CDR3 loop spans 15 amino acids. The germline V gene has CDR1 MNHEY and CDR2 SMNVEV (reference sequence). V dropped 6 bases and J dropped 5 bases, with 16 bases sitting between them. The DNA for the CDR3 is TGTGCCAGCAGCTACCGCCCGCTGGGAACCGGGGAGCTGTTTTTT. Translation gives CASSYRPLGTGELFF.

The chain combines TRBV27 with TRBJ2-3; D unclear. Germline CDR1 reads MNHEY; CDR2 reads SMNVEV (reference sequence). CDR3 length: 14 residues. Trimming removed 7 bases at V and 2 bases at J, with 13 bases between. The CDR3 is CASKHSSYTDTQYF. CDR3 sequence (DNA): TGTGCCAGCAAACATTCGTCTTACACAGATACGCAGTATTTT.

In this sample, this clone is large. The rearrangement links TRBV5-6 to TRBJ2-5, with a possible D match to TRBD1 (5 bases). The CDR3 totals 15 residues. V was clipped by 0 bases and J by 1 base, with 10 bases between them. Looked up from germline, CDR1 is SGHDT and CDR2 is YYEEEE. For the CDR3, the DNA is TGTGCCAGCAGCTTGGTAGGGCAGGGCCAAGAGACCCAGTACTTC. Its translation: CASSLVGQGQETQYF.

This sequence joins TRBV5-1 and TRBJ2-2; D is unresolved. This CDR3 is 15 amino acids long. Germline values: CDR1 SGHRS, CDR2 YFSETQ. V dropped 0 bases and J dropped 1 base, with 7 bases sitting between them. The CDR3 DNA is TGCGCCAGCAGCTTGGCGGGCCTGAACACCGGGGAGCTGTTTTTT. Translating it yields CASSLAGLNTGELFF. The complete variable domain, with remaining parts taken from reference TRBV5-1 and TRBJ2-2, reads KAGVTQTPRYLIKTRGQQVTLSCSPISGHRSVSWYQQTPGQGLQFLFEYFSETQRNKGNFPGRFSGRQFSNSRSEMNVSTLELGDSALYLCASSLAGLNTGELFFGEGSRLTVL.